A selection of T cell receptor beta chains follows, all from one sample in a study of CD8 T cells in ankylosing spondylitis. TCRdb called the 5' RACE reads again in MiXCR, with one record for every CDR3 protein. The table includes over 450,000 distinct CDR3 sequences, roughly 12% detected once. The source material was blood, either unsorted or a sorted T cell fraction (not recorded which). All receptors derive from a male donor with ankylosing spondylitis. Both conserved end residues are part of each CDR3.

v_gene	j_gene	CDR3aa
TRBV15	TRBJ2-5	CATRPEGTGLMGDGQYF
TRBV5-1	TRBJ1-2	CASSPGEANYGYTF
TRBV27	TRBJ1-1	CASSYRDRVNTEAFF
TRBV5-1	TRBJ2-1	CASSLRPGQYNEQFF
TRBV4-2	TRBJ2-3	CASSQEFGTRLSTDTQYF
TRBV5-1	TRBJ1-2	CASSLGRDRVYGYTF
TRBV20-1	TRBJ1-1	CSASPPGTEAFF
TRBV7-2	TRBJ1-4	CASSLERGFGEKLFF
TRBV7-9	TRBJ2-5	CASSLGLAGGTQYF
TRBV7-9	TRBJ2-5	CASSLGRGGLQETQYF
TRBV11-1	TRBJ2-1	CASSLTLVSGLSYNEQFF
TRBV15	TRBJ1-1	CATSREQGMNTEAFF
TRBV25-1	TRBJ2-1	CASSERLAGGSYNEQFF
TRBV4-1	TRBJ2-1	CASSISFDNEQFF
TRBV11-3	TRBJ2-5	CASSLDGSRLTQETQYF
TRBV15	TRBJ2-5	CATSSPQGTQYF
TRBV10-3	TRBJ2-3	CAISETGGTDTQYF
TRBV27	TRBJ1-1	CASSSLAIMMNTEAFF
TRBV7-6	TRBJ2-1	CASSPPSGSHNEQFF
TRBV12-3/TRBV12-4	TRBJ1-5	CASSLNNQPQHF
TRBV7-2	TRBJ2-1	CASSFGLAGLNEQFF
TRBV2	TRBJ2-7	CASSTDYLAGSEQYF
TRBV24-1	TRBJ2-3	CATSDLHSQPGTDTQYF